A selection of T cell receptor beta chains follows, all from one sample in a study of T cell changes during pregnancy in multiple sclerosis. Some clones are missing from TCRdb's copy, which holds only in-frame ones; the method was immunoSEQ multiplex PCR. This table has about 87,000 clones, roughly 95% appearing once. The source was peripheral blood, collected in the third trimester of pregnancy. Receptors originate from a female donor in good health, enrolled as a control in a pregnancy study. Each CDR3 is given without its conserved first and last residue. D genes are given only for firm matches.

CDR3 protein,V gene,D gene,CDR3 length
ASRHGLAGGRDTQY,TRBV4-1,TRBD2,14
ASSPQQGYGANVLT,TRBV18,TRBD1,14
ASSRRGAIYGYT,TRBV7-9,NA,12
ASLSSGKNTGELF,TRBV28,TRBD2,13
ASSLRTGSYEQY,TRBV7-2,TRBD1,12
ASSQINTEAF,TRBV19,NA,10
ASSQERQLSSGNTIY,TRBV4-1,NA,15
ASSLGGQGTSYNEQF,TRBV11-2,TRBD1,15
ASSLEGTSQYEQY,TRBV11-2,TRBD2,13
ASTQFNEQF,TRBV6-5,NA,9
ASSHQGVTSGVNNEQF,TRBV5-1,TRBD2,16
ASSLNRDGANTGELF,TRBV5-1,NA,15
ASSSTTGPSGNTIY,TRBV5-1,TRBD1,14
ASRASLAGVYEQF,TRBV28,TRBD2,13
ASSIRLAGAFPGELF,TRBV19,TRBD2,15
ASSLLGIGEAF,TRBV7-8,NA,11
ASSLDRVYTEAF,TRBV5-5,NA,12
ASSGFSEGENTEAF,TRBV11-2,NA,14
ASSPEQETQY,TRBV18,NA,10
ASSLEGTGRETQY,TRBV5-1,TRBD1,13
ASSDKGANT,TRBV2,TRBD1,9
ASSPRGHTGDGTIY,TRBV4-2,TRBD1,14
ASSQDRGGENEQF,TRBV4-2,NA,13
ASSETGTVNQPQH,TRBV5-1,TRBD1,13
ASSRTGIREKLF,TRBV7-2,TRBD1,12
ASSFRDRVPGELF,TRBV28,TRBD1,13